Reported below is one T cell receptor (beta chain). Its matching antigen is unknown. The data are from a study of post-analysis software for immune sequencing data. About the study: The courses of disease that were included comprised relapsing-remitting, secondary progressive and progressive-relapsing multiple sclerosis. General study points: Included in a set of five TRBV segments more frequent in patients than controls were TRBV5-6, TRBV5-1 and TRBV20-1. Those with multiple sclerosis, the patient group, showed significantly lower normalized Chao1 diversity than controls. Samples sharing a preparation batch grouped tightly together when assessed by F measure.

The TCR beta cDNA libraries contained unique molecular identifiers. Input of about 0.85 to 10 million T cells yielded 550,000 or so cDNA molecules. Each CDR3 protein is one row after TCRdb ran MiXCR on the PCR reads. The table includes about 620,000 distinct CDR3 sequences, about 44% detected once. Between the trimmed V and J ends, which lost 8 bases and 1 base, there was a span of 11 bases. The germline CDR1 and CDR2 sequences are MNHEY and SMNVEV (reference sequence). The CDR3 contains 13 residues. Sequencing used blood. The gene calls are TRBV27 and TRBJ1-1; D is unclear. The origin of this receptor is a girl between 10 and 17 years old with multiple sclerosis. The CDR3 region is CASLTGPNTEAFF. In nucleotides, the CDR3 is TGTGCCAGCCTGACTGGACCGAACACTGAAGCTTTCTTT.